This T cell receptor (beta chain) is drawn from a study of cytomegalovirus exposure and HLA in healthy donors. Findings of the study overall: Per a later analysis, HLA-associated TCR beta chains showed more clonal expansion than other, equally common TCR beta chains.

CDR1 SGHRS and CDR2 YFSETQ come from the germline V gene. The CDR3 runs 14 residues. V shed 3 bases and J 4 bases; nucleotides not matched to a gene: 6. A word on this clone: Its target is unknown.

PCR involved 60 Vbeta and 13 Jbeta primers. TCRdb's table, derived via immunoSEQ multiplex PCR, lists solely in-frame clones and lacks some. The sample holds tens of thousands of clones, 55% to 80% seen once. The sample was PBMCs. The sequence was obtained from a woman in her forties or fifties in good health and CMV-seropositive. The rearrangement uses TRBV5-1 and TRBJ1-1; 7 bases map to TRBD1. The DNA of the CDR3 is TGCGCCAGCAGCTGGCGACAGGGAAGCACTGAAGCTTTCTTT. Protein sequence: CASSWRQGSTEAFF.